The 23 T cell receptor beta chains given below trace back to one sample, sequenced in a study of blood T cells in healthy people across ages. With a J-beta primer mix and a sample-barcoded 5' primer, a second PCR ran about 7 to 12 cycles. Via MiXCR, TCRdb re-called the 5' RACE reads, giving one row per CDR3 protein. The sample gives about 1,400,000 distinct CDR3 sequences, approximately 42% of which show up once; 7.9% is in the top ten. The specimen was blood. Every receptor here comes from a woman aged 18-29 years in good health.

This chain links TRBV30 with TRBJ2-2, with 7 bases identical to TRBD1. Unmatched junction bases numbered 6, after V lost 2 bases and J lost 6 bases. The CDR3 is 14 residues long. Looked up from germline, CDR1 is GTSNPN and CDR2 is SVGIG (reference sequence). CDR3 in DNA: TGTGCCTGGAGTACGGGACAGTATTCCGGGGAGCTGTTTTTT. This codes for CAWSTGQYSGELFF.

The chain links TRBV3-1 to TRBJ2-7; 10 bases agree with TRBD2. The DNA end is more similar to TRBJ2-4, so the J call may be wrong. Germline-derived CDR1 and CDR2 are LGHDT and YNNKEL (reference sequence). This CDR3 is built from 15 residues. The CDR3 is CASSQPAGGMDIQYF. Written as DNA, the CDR3 is TGTGCCAGCAGCCAACCAGCGGGAGGGATGGACATTCAGTACTTC.

This clonotype has only a few counts. This CDR3 reads CAITSPRFGNNEQFF. CDR3 sequence (DNA): TGTGCCATCACTTCCCCCCGATTTGGCAACAATGAGCAGTTCTTC. The genes are TRBV6-2 or TRBV6-3 and TRBJ2-1; D not resolved. V was pared by 10 bases and J by 5 bases, with 21 bases between. The CDR3 spans 15 residues. From germline, CDR1 is MNHEY and CDR2 SVGEGT.

This CDR3 is CASSWGLRVGYGYTF. In nucleotides, the CDR3 is TGTGCCAGCAGCTGGGGACTGAGGGTTGGGTATGGCTACACCTTC. The chain is built from TRBV12-3 or TRBV12-4 and TRBJ1-2; a weak D match, TRBD1 (5 bases). V lost 6 bases and J 5 bases, leaving 19 bases between the germline ends. This CDR3 region has 15 residues.

This clonotype was detected only a few times. The chain has TRBV4-1 and TRBJ2-7; TRBD2 matches at 7 bases. The germline CDR1 and CDR2 sequences are MGHRA and YSYEKL. The CDR3 covers 15 residues. V trimming: 1 base; J trimming: 0 bases; junction bases outside the gene matches: 3. CDR3 in DNA: TGCGCCAGCAGCCAAGTTTCTAGCGGCTCCTACGAGCAGTACTTC. Protein sequence: CASSQVSSGSYEQYF.

The genes are TRBV11-2 and TRBJ2-7; TRBD2 matches 7 bases. CDR3 length equals 15 residues. V lost 0 bases, J lost 2 bases, and 4 bases stayed unmatched. Germline V CDR1 and CDR2: SGHAT, FQNNGV. For the CDR3, the DNA is TGTGCCAGCAGCTTAGAAGCGGGGTCGACCTACGAGCAGTACTTC. Translation gives CASSLEAGSTYEQYF.

This clonotype has more than one count but fewer than ten. The rearrangement joins TRBV14 to TRBJ2-1; D perhaps matches TRBD1 (6 bases). Germline-derived CDR1 and CDR2 are SGHDN and FVKESK. The V gene lost 4 bases and the J gene lost 1 base, with 14 bases spanning the gap. This CDR3 region has 16 residues. The CDR3: CASSPLGGISYNEQFF. CDR3 in DNA: TGTGCCAGCAGCCCTCTAGGGGGAATATCCTACAATGAGCAGTTCTTC.

The chain uses TRBV24-1 and TRBJ1-2, with a possible D match to TRBD1 (6 bases). The germline V and J ends were trimmed by 4 bases and 4 bases, with 12 bases remaining between them. From germline, CDR1 is KGHDR and CDR2 SFDVKD. The CDR3 extends over 14 amino acids. CDR3 nucleotides: TGTGCCACCAGTGAGGAAGGGGGACCCTATGGCTACACCTTC. It codes for CATSEEGGPYGYTF.

This clonotype was observed at least ten times. This sequence joins TRBV9 and TRBJ2-5; possibly TRBD1 for D (5 bases). This CDR3 contains 13 residues. Germline values: CDR1 SGDLS, CDR2 YYNGEE. V was trimmed by 4 bases and J by 4 bases, leaving 11 bases between them. CDR3 coding DNA: TGTGCCAGCAGCACACAGGACGGAGAGACCCAGTACTTC. Encoded protein: CASSTQDGETQYF.

This clonotype was recorded only once. J is TRBJ2-7 and V is TRBV6-5, with 10 bases fitting TRBD1. The CDR3 spans 16 residues. The V gene end was trimmed by 3 bases and the J gene end by 4 bases; junction bases not matched to a gene: 9. Germline V gene lookup returns CDR1 MNHEY and CDR2 SVGAGI. The CDR3 is CASSYYRDRGRYEQYF. The DNA for the CDR3 is TGTGCCAGCAGTTATTACCGGGACAGGGGTCGTTACGAGCAGTACTTC.

This clonotype was seen a handful of times. V is TRBV6-6 and J is TRBJ2-3; 14 nucleotides line up with TRBD2. Looked up from germline, CDR1 is MNHNY and CDR2 is SVGAGI (reference sequence). The CDR3 sequence is 17 residues long. V shed 2 bases and J 1 base; nucleotides not matched to a gene: 2. The CDR3 nucleotides are TGTGCCAGCAGTTACCAGGGACTAGCGGGAGGCACAGATACGCAGTATTTT. Translating gives CASSYQGLAGGTDTQYF.

This chain joins TRBV11-2 and TRBJ2-7; D call uncertain. Per germline, CDR1 SGHAT and CDR2 FQNNGV. The CDR3 is 13 residues long. Trimming removed 6 bases at V and 2 bases at J, with 11 bases between. The CDR3 reads CASSASAAYEQYF. The CDR3 coding sequence is TGTGCCAGCAGTGCATCCGCCGCCTACGAGCAGTACTTC.

On this clonotype: A read error may be the cause here, since a much bigger clone is one base away. V and J are TRBV29-1 and TRBJ2-1, with unresolved D. CDR1 SQVTM and CDR2 ANQGSEA come from the germline V gene. Between the trimmed V and J ends, which lost 7 bases and 8 bases, there was a span of 12 bases. The CDR3 loop spans 11 amino acids. CDR3 coding DNA: TGCAGCGGGTTGCAATACGATGAGCAGTTCTTC. Its translation is CSGLQYDEQFF.

This clonotype was observed a single time. This chain joins TRBV7-9 and TRBJ2-7; the match to TRBD1 covers 9 bases. Germline CDR1 reads SEHNR; CDR2 reads FQNEAQ (reference sequence). The CDR3 is 15 amino acids. V lost 6 bases and J lost 6; bases outside the gene matches: 12. The CDR3, as DNA: TGTGCCAGCAGTCCCTTCGGGACAGGGAAGGGCGAGCAGTACTTC. Protein product: CASSPFGTGKGEQYF.

This clonotype turned up a few times. V is TRBV27 and J is TRBJ2-7; D unclear. This CDR3 has 11 residues. From germline, CDR1 is MNHEY and CDR2 SMNVEV (reference sequence). V was clipped by 8 bases and J by 6 bases, with 11 bases between them. The CDR3 coding sequence is TGTGCCAGCGGCGTCCGGAGCGAGCAGTACTTC. Protein product: CASGVRSEQYF.

The chain couples TRBV10-3 to TRBJ1-4; D unresolved. The CDR3 extends over 15 amino acids. Per the germline V gene, CDR1 is ENHRY and CDR2 is SYGVKD. The germline V and J ends were trimmed by 3 bases and 4 bases, with 12 bases remaining between them. The CDR3 DNA is TGTGCCATCAGTGATGGTGGGCACAGTAATGAAAAACTGTTTTTT. Translating gives CAISDGGHSNEKLFF.

The rearrangement joins TRBV29-1 to TRBJ2-2; no definite D call. The CDR3 is made up of 11 amino acids. Germline-derived CDR1 and CDR2 are SQVTM and ANQGSEA. V shed 8 bases and J shed 3 bases, with 7 bases lying between them. CDR3 DNA sequence: TGCAGCATGTTTTACACCGGGGAGCTGTTTTTT. Residues: CSMFYTGELFF.

The CDR3 DNA reads TGCAGTGCTAGGCCTCCCCGGGACAGGGAGACGGGTACTACGGCCGAGCAGTACTTC. This gives the protein CSARPPRDRETGTTAEQYF. The chain combines TRBV20-1 with TRBJ2-5, with 9 bases identical to TRBD1. With the DNA end fitting TRBJ2-7 better, the J assignment may be wrong. The CDR3 has 19 residues. Germline CDR1 DFQATT, CDR2 SNEGSKA (reference sequence).

For this clonotype: Sequence at one end of the junction differs from germline and may be a read error. The V gene is TRBV12-3 or TRBV12-4, the J gene TRBJ1-2; D is unclear. The length of the CDR3 is 13 residues. CDR3 residues: CAGSLVRQHGYTF. The CDR3 bases are TGTGCCGGCAGTTTAGTGCGACAACATGGCTACACCTTC.

The V gene is TRBV4-2, the J gene TRBJ2-3, with 10 positions matching TRBD1. The V segment lost 1 base and the J segment 3 bases; nucleotides outside the gene matches: 7. Per the germline V gene, CDR1 is LGHNA and CDR2 is YNFKEQ. The CDR3 runs to 17 residues. The CDR3 nucleotides are TGTGCCAGCAGCCAAGGGGGAGGGACAGGGGCGACAGATACGCAGTATTTT. It is translated as CASSQGGGTGATDTQYF.

This rearrangement joins TRBV27 to TRBJ2-3; tentatively, D is TRBD1 or TRBD2 (5 bases each). V was shortened by 6 bases and J by 1 base, with 17 bases between the two germline ends. The CDR3 is 16 amino acids. Germline CDR1 MNHEY, CDR2 SMNVEV (reference sequence). This CDR3 is CASSPWGPPGTDTQYF. CDR3 DNA: TGTGCCAGCAGCCCCTGGGGACCGCCGGGCACAGATACGCAGTATTTT.

This clonotype turned up a few times. J is TRBJ2-2 and V is TRBV7-8, with TRBD1 matching 9 bases. The CDR3 is 17 residues long. From germline, CDR1 is SGHVS and CDR2 FQNEAQ. V dropped 5 bases and J dropped 4; count of bases not matched to a gene: 11. The CDR3 DNA reads as TGTGCCAGCAGCAGAAACCCGGGACAGGGCTTCACCGGGGAGCTGTTTTTT. Amino acid sequence: CASSRNPGQGFTGELFF.

This clonotype has just a few counts. The gene calls are TRBV5-6 and TRBJ2-1, with 12 positions matching TRBD2. Trimming at V came to 4 bases and at J to 3 bases, leaving 5 bases not matched to a gene. The germline V gene encodes CDR1 SGHDT and CDR2 YYEEEE. The CDR3 totals 16 residues. The CDR3 region is CASSRRLAGDYNEQFF. The CDR3 DNA follows: TGTGCCAGCAGCCGAAGACTAGCGGGAGACTACAATGAGCAGTTCTTC.